The sequence of this T cell receptor (beta chain) was determined in a study of CD8+CD57+ T cells in acquired aplastic anemia (dated by TCRdb to the late 2010s). About the study as a whole: On average, sorted CD4+ and CD8+ cells yielded 3.2 ug of extracted DNA, with a range of roughly 0.17 to 27.4 ug. CD8+CD57+ expansion was defined as frequency above the mean frequency observed in healthy subjects. Study-wide conclusions, independent of this receptor: CD8+ Simpson's diversity did not differ significantly between patients and healthy controls (P=0.060). Nearly 30 CD8+ CDR3 sequences were found in both patients and controls but appeared to be highly expressed in patients and within the immunodominant clones of the patients.

V is reduced by 5 bases and J by 9 bases, leaving a spacing of 20 bases between them. The germline V gene (reference sequence) sets CDR1 to LNHDA and CDR2 to SQIVND. Counted from cysteine to phenylalanine, this CDR3 has 15 amino acids. This entry keeps only the CDR3 DNA: 45 bases, framed from base 1. Regarding this clonotype: The antigen it binds to is not known. There are no base qualities to consult, and no much larger clone falls within one base.

The patients picked for sequencing were ones in whom flow cytometry had shown an expansion of CD8+CD57+ cells. Severe acquired aplastic anemia was diagnosed in all patients according to International Study of Aplastic Anemia and Agranulocytosis and Camitta criteria. No patient had received any therapy when blood was sampled. The study deep-sequenced TCR repertoires of sorted CD4+ and CD8+ blood T cells from severe aplastic anemia patients and healthy subjects. Patients were enrolled under clinicaltrials.gov protocols 00001620, 01623167, 00001397, 00071045, 00081523 and 00961064 in the USA. Ficoll-Paque density gradient centrifugation was used to isolate peripheral blood mononuclear cells. Before DNA extraction, CD4+ and CD8+ T cells were sorted with FACS or magnetic beads. Genomic DNA was used as template for profiling of TCR beta VDJ combinations and CDR3 sequences. An Illumina HiSeq 2000 was used for TCR repertoire sequencing. The published analysis was carried out like this. Repertoires were assessed using TRBV/TRBJ rearrangement plots, CDR3 size and DJ length profiles, and Simpson's diversity index. The most abundant DNA sequence in the deep sequencing data was defined as the immunodominant clone. CDR3 amino acid sequences were screened for sharing across subjects and compared with published repertoires and the VDJdb database. The public sequencing data were trimmed at Q25 with fastp and processed into clonotypes with MiXCR by TCRdb, which kept only in-frame beta chains. Rows are combined by CDR3 protein, so each entry shows the most common genes and DNA. In this record, the V and J calls reflect TCRdb's handling and not the investigators' own analysis. This sample holds about 200,000 distinct CDR3 sequences; about 62% were observed only once. Jointly, the top ten make up about 60% of the sample.

This chain joins TRBV19 to TRBJ2-1; there is no confident call for the D gene. Sequencing input: sorted CD4+, CD8+, or CD8+CD57+ T cells (not recorded which) from PBMCs. The sequence came from a human donor with aplastic anemia. The CDR3 has the sequence CASSGGPPRATEQFF. DNA sequence: TGTGCCAGTAGTGGCGGACCCCCCCGAGCCACTGAGCAGTTCTTC.